What follows are 3 T cell receptor beta chains derived from one specimen sequenced in a study of blood T cell repertoires in COVID-19. Assay: immunoSEQ multiplex PCR; the TCRdb copy retains only in-frame clones and omits some. This table holds more than 110,000 clones, about 87% found once. The sample taken for sequencing was peripheral blood. The receptors come from a human donor in a cohort sampled during active COVID-19.

CDR3 protein: CASITSGTGVGGYTF. The CDR3 DNA follows: TGTGCCAGCATCACATCCGGGACAGGGGTGGGCGGCTACACCTTC. The V gene is TRBV28, the J gene TRBJ1-2; TRBD1 matches 10 bases. This CDR3 is 15 amino acids long. The J segment lost 8 bases and the V segment lost 7 bases, leaving 13 bases of the junction unmatched. From germline, CDR1 is MDHEN and CDR2 SYDVKM.

This clone was counted a single time. The chain uses TRBV5-5 and TRBJ1-2, with 7 bases identical to TRBD1. With 7 bases clipped from V and 6 bases from J, the junction kept 12 bases outside the gene matches. The germline gives CDR1 SGHKS, CDR2 YYEKEE (reference sequence). The CDR3 covers 14 residues. CDR3 DNA sequence: TGTGCCAGCTTGGTTGCAGGGGGTTGGAATGGCTACACCTTC. It is translated as CASLVAGGWNGYTF.

The CDR3 bases are TGTGCCAGCAGCCTCATGAAGACGGGAAAACTGTTTTTT. Translating gives CASSLMKTGKLFF. The chain carries TRBV3-1 (or the pseudogene TRBV3-2) and TRBJ1-4, with unresolved D. Trimming stripped 4 bases from V and 10 bases from J, with 13 bases between. The CDR3 consists of 13 residues. Germline CDR1 is LGHDT and CDR2 is YNNKEL (reference sequence).